This entry is about one T cell receptor (beta chain). Its antigen specificity is not known. No base quality information exists; no much larger clone differs at one position. Genomic DNA was extracted with the Qiagen DNeasy kit from unsorted PBMCs and from negatively selected CD4+ and CD8+ fractions. TCR beta CDR3 regions were subjected to amplification by immunoSEQ multiplex PCR with primers that anneal to V and J segments. A synthetic immune receptor repertoire was used to minimize amplification bias, and any residual bias was removed computationally once sequencing was done. The study's processing was this. Custom Python scripts were used to quantify repertoire diversity as the Shannon entropy index. Unsorted, CD4+ and CD8+ repertoires were analyzed separately, except for combined analyses in which CD4+ and CD8+ sequences were merged in silico. A clone counted as expanded when the clone's frequency after treatment rose at least 2-fold relative to C1D1, and clones undetected at baseline were given a pseudocount of 0.5. Singleton clones were defined as clones with 0 or 1 copy at C1D1, and non-singleton clones were defined as clones with 2 or more copies. By matching protein sequences in sorted samples from the same patient, clones expanded in unsorted samples were annotated as CD4+, CD8+ or unknown. Diversity changes from C1D1 to C4D1 were tested in paired samples using Wilcoxon tests. What TCRdb holds here is the immuneACCESS table cut down to in-frame rearrangements. Part of the clones is not present; checked against another copy, under half of the missing clones reflect an unresolved V gene, and the others are unexplained. The V and J calls and clone size were taken over from that table, and D and trimming were inferred from the DNA. Present in this sample are approximately 34,000 clones, around 76% of which were seen just once. The ten largest make up 16% of the sample.

Inclusive of the bounding cysteine and phenylalanine, the CDR3 is 12 residues long. Left in the record is the CDR3 DNA by itself, 36 bases read in frame from the first base. The germline V gene specifies SQVTM as CDR1 and ANQGSEA as CDR2. At the junction V is shortened by 4 bases and J by 6 bases; bases outside the gene matches: 6. This sample was taken from a study of PD-1 blockade in classical Hodgkin lymphoma (dated by TCRdb to about 2020). Looking at the study overall: Nivolumab dosing was 3 mg/kg intravenously every 2 weeks, continuing until either disease progression or unacceptable toxicity. The study used TCR beta sequencing and CyTOF to define a peripheral blood immune signature of response to PD-1 blockade in classical Hodgkin lymphoma.

In the paper's terms, the time point label means: cycle 2 day 1 (C2D1) of nivolumab. Relapse after autologous stem cell transplantation had occurred in all trial patients, and cohorts A, B and C were distinguished by prior brentuximab vedotin exposure. A total of roughly 57 patients with relapsed/refractory classical Hodgkin lymphoma made up the trial cohort, and each patient's best overall response was complete response, partial response or progressive disease. Single-agent nivolumab was administered to trial patients in the multi-cohort phase II CheckMate 205 trial. An independent review committee assessed best overall response by applying the 2007 International Working Group response criteria. Trial PBMCs were collected just before the start of nivolumab (C1D1) and during therapy at cycle 2 day 1 and cycle 4 day 1. Peripheral blood was collected in 8 mL Vacutainer Cell Preparation Tubes, from which PBMCs were isolated by centrifugation and then cryopreserved.

Results and caveats for the whole study, not just this receptor: Patients starting nivolumab less than 1 year after ASCT had lower diversity and were excluded from later analyses to avoid confounding by immune reconstitution. Baseline TCR diversity was reported to be lower in newly diagnosed patients than in healthy donors, and even lower in relapsed/refractory patients. Trial patients with a complete response had baseline diversity similar to that of newly diagnosed patients, while partial responders and progressors had significantly lower diversity. The study was restricted to a single clinical trial cohort, and the causes of repertoire differences, possibly disease activity or prior therapy, were left undefined. CD4+ but not CD8+ TCR diversity rose significantly by C4D1 (p=0.0027 vs p=0.16), most apparent in complete responders (p=0.02).

Sequenced material: peripheral blood mononuclear cells (PBMCs), taken before the second cycle of nivolumab. This receptor chain uses TRBV29-1 and TRBJ2-7, with 7 junctional bases fitting TRBD1. This TCR was recovered from a human donor with classical Hodgkin lymphoma. Here is the DNA: TGCAGCGTTGTTGGGACAGCGAGCGAGCAGTACTTC. This encodes CSVVGTASEQYF.